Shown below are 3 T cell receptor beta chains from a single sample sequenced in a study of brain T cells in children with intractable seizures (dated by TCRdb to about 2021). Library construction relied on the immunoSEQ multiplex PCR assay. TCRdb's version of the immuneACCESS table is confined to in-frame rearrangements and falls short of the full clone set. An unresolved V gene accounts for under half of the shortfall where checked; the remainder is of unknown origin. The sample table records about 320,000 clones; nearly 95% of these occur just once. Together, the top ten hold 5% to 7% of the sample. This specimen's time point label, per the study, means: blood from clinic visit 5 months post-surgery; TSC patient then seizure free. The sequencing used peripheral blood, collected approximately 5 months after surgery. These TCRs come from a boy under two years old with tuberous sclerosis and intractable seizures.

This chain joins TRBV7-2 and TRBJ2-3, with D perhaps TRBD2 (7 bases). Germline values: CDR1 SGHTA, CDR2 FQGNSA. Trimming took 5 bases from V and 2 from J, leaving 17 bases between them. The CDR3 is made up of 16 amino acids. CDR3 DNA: TGTGCCAGCAGCCCCCTCGTGCGGGGGCTCACAGATACGCAGTATTTT. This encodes CASSPLVRGLTDTQYF.

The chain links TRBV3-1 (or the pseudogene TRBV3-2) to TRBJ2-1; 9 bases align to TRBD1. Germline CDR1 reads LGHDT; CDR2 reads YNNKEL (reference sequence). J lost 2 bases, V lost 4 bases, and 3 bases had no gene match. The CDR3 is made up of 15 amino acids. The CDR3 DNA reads TGTGCCAGCAGCCCGGACAGGGGAGCCTACAATGAGCAGTTCTTC. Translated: CASSPDRGAYNEQFF.

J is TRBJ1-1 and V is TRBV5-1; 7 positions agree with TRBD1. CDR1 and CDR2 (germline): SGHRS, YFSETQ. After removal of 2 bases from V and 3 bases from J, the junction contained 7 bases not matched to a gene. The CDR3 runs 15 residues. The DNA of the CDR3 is TGCGCCAGCAGCTTCTTTGACAGGGATGACACTGAAGCTTTCTTT. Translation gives CASSFFDRDDTEAFF. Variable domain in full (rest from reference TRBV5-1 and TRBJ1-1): KAGVTQTPRYLIKTRGQQVTLSCSPISGHRSVSWYQQTPGQGLQFLFEYFSETQRNKGNFPGRFSGRQFSNSRSEMNVSTLELGDSALYLCASSFFDRDDTEAFFGQGTRLTVV.